The 30 T cell receptor beta chains presented below share a single source sample, sequenced in a study of graft-versus-host responses after intestinal transplantation. Repertoires were generated with immunoSEQ multiplex PCR, while TCRdb's copy carries only in-frame clones and drops some. The data hold approximately 38,000 clones, with roughly four fifths observed a single time. The sequencing here drew on PBMCs, taken roughly 34 months after transplant. These receptors were obtained from a human patient who received an intestinal transplant, so some T cells may come from the graft donor.

The CDR3 here is CASSITGRMNTEAFF. CDR3 bases: TGTGCCAGCAGTATTACAGGACGGATGAACACTGAAGCTTTCTTT. The gene calls are TRBV27 and TRBJ1-1; the D gene is possibly TRBD1 (5 bases). CDR1 and CDR2 (germline): MNHEY, SMNVEV (reference sequence). The CDR3 runs to 15 residues. The V and J ends lost 5 bases and 0 bases respectively, with 13 bases between them.

J is TRBJ2-3 and V is TRBV7-9; no firm D call. V lost 2 bases, J lost 5 bases, and 5 bases lay in between. CDR3 length: 12 residues. CDR1 and CDR2 from the germline V gene are SEHNR and FQNEAQ (reference sequence). The CDR3 spells CASSLSEDTQYF. The CDR3 bases are TGTGCCAGCAGCTTATCCGAAGATACGCAGTATTTT.

V is TRBV29-1 and J is TRBJ2-2; D is perhaps TRBD1 or TRBD2 (5 bases each). The CDR3 has 14 amino acids. V shed 1 base and J shed 3 bases, with 9 bases lying between them. Germline lookup yields CDR1 SQVTM and CDR2 ANQGSEA. The chain's CDR3 is CSVEGREYTGELFF. The CDR3 DNA follows: TGCAGCGTTGAAGGCAGGGAGTACACCGGGGAGCTGTTTTTT.

The rearrangement joins TRBV14 to TRBJ1-1; D gene ambiguous. Per germline, CDR1 SGHDN and CDR2 FVKESK. The CDR3 runs to 14 residues. Trimming shortened V by 3 bases and J by 1 base, and 9 bases separated the two germline ends. The DNA for the CDR3 is TGTGCCAGCAGCCACAACAAACCGAACACTGAAGCTTTCTTT. Protein sequence: CASSHNKPNTEAFF.

The rearrangement links TRBV28 to TRBJ2-7; 8 nucleotides agree with TRBD1. Germline values: CDR1 MDHEN, CDR2 SYDVKM. The V segment lost 5 bases and the J segment 1 base; nucleotides outside the gene matches: 4. The CDR3 is 14 residues long. DNA of the CDR3: TGTGCCAGCAGTCTTACAGGGGGGTCCTACGAGCAGTACTTC. Protein sequence: CASSLTGGSYEQYF.

About this clone: The same CDR3 can be traced to other DNA sequences in this sample. CDR3 DNA sequence: TGCAGTGCTCGCCAAGAGACCCAGTACTTC. The encoded protein is CSARQETQYF. This chain links TRBV20-1 with TRBJ2-5, with unresolved D. The CDR3 consists of 10 residues. Trimming pared 5 bases from V and 1 base from J, leaving 2 bases between. CDR1 DFQATT and CDR2 SNEGSKA come from the germline V gene (reference sequence).

The chain joins TRBV9 to TRBJ2-6; D may match TRBD1 or TRBD2 (6 bases each). Looked up from germline, CDR1 is SGDLS and CDR2 is YYNGEE. Trimming left V 4 bases short and J 3 bases short, with 14 bases between. This CDR3 is built from 16 residues. The CDR3 region has the DNA TGTGCCAGCAGCCTAAGGGGGGTGGTTGGGGCCAACGTCCTGACTTTC. This gives the protein CASSLRGVVGANVLTF. Full variable domain (missing parts from reference TRBV9 and TRBJ2-6): DSGVTQTPKHLITATGQRVTLRCSPRSGDLSVYWYQQSLDQGLQFLIQYYNGEERAKGNILERFSAQQFPDLHSELNLSSLELGDSALYFCASSLRGVVGANVLTFGAGSRLTVL.

J is TRBJ2-7 and V is TRBV4-1, with 9 bases fitting TRBD1. CDR3 length equals 14 residues. Trimming at V came to 0 bases and at J to 6 bases, leaving 3 bases not matched to a gene. CDR1 is MGHRA and CDR2 is YSYEKL in the germline V gene. CDR3 residues: CASSQEGQGSEQYF. In nucleotides, the CDR3 is TGCGCCAGCAGCCAAGAGGGACAGGGAAGCGAGCAGTACTTC.

The rearrangement uses TRBV5-4 and TRBJ2-7; 7 nucleotides line up with TRBD1. The germline V gene encodes CDR1 SGHNT and CDR2 YYREEE (reference sequence). The junction had 15 bases not matched to a gene; V was cut back by 2 bases and J by 7 bases. The length of the CDR3 is 16 residues. CDR3 coding DNA: TGTGCCAGCAGCTTAGGGCCCCGACAGGGAAAGGTTGAGCAGTACTTC. Translating gives CASSLGPRQGKVEQYF.

This chain connects TRBV6-5 to TRBJ2-2, with 13 nucleotides matching TRBD2. CDR1 and CDR2 from the germline V gene are MNHEY and SVGAGI. The CDR3 covers 15 residues. With V trimmed by 7 bases and J by 6 bases, 5 bases remained unmatched. CDR3 nucleotides: TGTGCCAGCACCGGGACTAGCGGGATGTCCGGGGAGCTGTTTTTT. This gives the protein CASTGTSGMSGELFF.

The chain is built from TRBV19 and TRBJ2-4; D tentatively fits TRBD1 or TRBD2 (6 bases each). The length of the CDR3 is 14 residues. Between the trimmed V and J ends, which lost 0 bases and 12 bases, there was a span of 15 bases. Germline CDR1 LNHDA, CDR2 SQIVND (reference sequence). This chain's CDR3 is CASSIDAGPGAQYF. The CDR3 DNA follows: TGTGCCAGTAGTATAGACGCAGGCCCGGGGGCTCAGTACTTC.

The chain joins TRBV4-1 to TRBJ1-1; a possible D gene is TRBD1 (5 bases). Germline CDR1 and CDR2: MGHRA and YSYEKL. The CDR3 spans 13 residues. V was shortened by 3 bases and J by 8 bases, with 13 bases between the two germline ends. As DNA, the CDR3 is TGCGCCAGCAGCCAGCAGGGTTCCCCGGAAGCTTTCTTT. This translates into CASSQQGSPEAFF.

This chain joins TRBV27 and TRBJ2-7; 10 nucleotides agree with TRBD2. Germline CDR1 is MNHEY and CDR2 is SMNVEV (reference sequence). Trimming at V came to 6 bases and at J to 2 bases, leaving 13 bases not matched to a gene. The CDR3 loop spans 17 amino acids. The CDR3 DNA reads TGTGCCAGCAGCCCTCGGATAGCGGGGGGTATTCCCTACGAGCAGTACTTC. It codes for CASSPRIAGGIPYEQYF.

V usage is TRBV2 and J usage is TRBJ1-4; D unresolved. CDR3 size: 12 residues. Trimming stripped 2 bases from V and 8 bases from J, with 6 bases between. The germline gives CDR1 SNHLY, CDR2 FYNNEI. Here the CDR3 reads CASSESSEKLFF. CDR3 bases: TGTGCCAGCAGTGAAAGTTCCGAAAAACTGTTTTTT.

This clone was picked up one time. The chain links TRBV27 to TRBJ2-7; 8 bases are a match to TRBD1. V gave up 1 base and J gave up 6 bases; unmatched junction bases: 2. This CDR3 is 13 amino acids long. Germline CDR1 is MNHEY and CDR2 is SMNVEV (reference sequence). The CDR3 loop reads CASSLWGQVEQYF. DNA for the CDR3: TGTGCCAGCAGTTTATGGGGACAGGTCGAGCAGTACTTC.

The V and J genes are TRBV18 and TRBJ2-5, with TRBD1 matching 10 bases. The CDR3 has 15 amino acids. Losses at the gene ends were 6 bases for V and 5 bases for J; bases not matched to a gene: 9. Germline assignment: CDR1 KGHSH and CDR2 LQKENI. CDR3: CASSRDRGFGETQYF. DNA of the CDR3: TGTGCCAGCTCGCGGGACAGGGGTTTCGGGGAGACCCAGTACTTC.

The sample holds a few counts of this clone. The CDR3 spells CAISAGQGGDTGELFF. CDR3 sequence (DNA): TGTGCCATCAGTGCGGGACAGGGTGGGGACACCGGGGAGCTGTTTTTT. The chain links TRBV10-3 to TRBJ2-2; 9 bases map to TRBD1. Trimming at V came to 4 bases and at J to 3 bases, leaving 6 bases not matched to a gene. Germline assignment: CDR1 ENHRY and CDR2 SYGVKD. This CDR3 is 16 amino acids long.

The chain employs TRBV6-5 and TRBJ1-2, with D maybe TRBD1 (5 bases). This CDR3 has 13 amino acids. V dropped 5 bases and J dropped 4 bases, with 11 bases sitting between them. Germline CDR1 and CDR2: MNHEY and SVGAGI. The CDR3 region is CASSQGIVYGYTF. Written as DNA, the CDR3 is TGTGCCAGCAGTCAGGGTATCGTCTATGGCTACACCTTC.

This clone has only a few counts. J is TRBJ2-5 and V is TRBV6-1; 7 bases align to TRBD2. Germline CDR1 MNHNS, CDR2 SASEGT. With V trimmed by 8 bases and J by 5 bases, 5 bases remained unmatched. The length of the CDR3 is 12 residues. The CDR3 here is CASARTRETQYF. CDR3 coding DNA: TGTGCCAGCGCCAGGACTAGGGAGACCCAGTACTTC.

This chain's CDR3 is CASSTNPALSGNTIYF. The CDR3 DNA is TGTGCCAGCTCAACTAATCCCGCCCTCTCTGGAAACACCATATATTTT. V is TRBV18 and J is TRBJ1-3; no clear D. CDR1 is KGHSH and CDR2 is LQKENI in the germline V gene. V shed 5 bases and J shed 0 bases, with 14 bases lying between them. This CDR3 spans 16 amino acids.

J is TRBJ2-7 and V is TRBV28; no definite D call. Germline CDR1 reads MDHEN; CDR2 reads SYDVKM. This CDR3 has 14 residues. Trimming stripped 2 bases from V and 3 bases from J, with 11 bases between. This chain's CDR3 is CASSLVRGLYEQYF. The CDR3 nucleotides read TGTGCCAGCAGTTTAGTTCGAGGCCTCTACGAGCAGTACTTC. Full variable domain (rest looked up from reference TRBV28 and TRBJ2-7): DVKVTQSSRYLVKRTGEKVFLECVQDMDHENMFWYRQDPGLGLRLIYFSYDVKMKEKGDIPEGYSVSREKKERFSLILESASTNQTSMYLCASSLVRGLYEQYFGPGTRLTVT.

The rearrangement joins TRBV29-1 to TRBJ2-4; tentatively, D is TRBD1 or TRBD2 (5 bases each). V gave up 5 bases and J gave up 0 bases, with 17 bases separating them. CDR1 SQVTM and CDR2 ANQGSEA come from the germline V gene. This CDR3 has 16 residues. This CDR3 is CSVLGDAHLAKNIQYF. DNA of the CDR3: TGCAGCGTTTTGGGGGACGCCCACTTAGCCAAAAACATTCAGTACTTC.

The CDR3 sequence is CASSFGLNTEAFF. The CDR3 coding sequence is TGTGCCAGCAGTTTCGGCCTGAACACTGAAGCTTTCTTT. The genes are TRBV28 and TRBJ1-1; D not resolved. Germline V gene lookup returns CDR1 MDHEN and CDR2 SYDVKM. This CDR3 region has 13 residues. Trimming removed 3 bases from V and 0 bases from J, with 5 bases in between.

This rearrangement joins TRBV5-4 to TRBJ2-2, with 9 bases fitting TRBD1. The CDR3 spans 15 residues. Germline lookup yields CDR1 SGHNT and CDR2 YYREEE (reference sequence). V dropped 5 bases and J dropped 7; count of bases not matched to a gene: 9. CDR3 coding DNA: TGTGCCAGCAGTTTTACAGGGGGCCGACGCGGGGAGCTGTTTTTT. This codes for CASSFTGGRRGELFF.

This clone was found a few times. The J gene is TRBJ1-1, the V gene TRBV2, with D possibly TRBD1 on 6 matching bases. CDR3 length equals 12 residues. V was cut by 7 bases and J by 4 bases, with 10 bases left in between. The germline CDR1 and CDR2 sequences are SNHLY and FYNNEI. The CDR3 is CASTPRGTEAFF. DNA of the CDR3: TGTGCCAGCACCCCCAGGGGCACTGAAGCTTTCTTT. The variable domain in full, with the rest retrieved from reference TRBV2 and TRBJ1-1, is EPEVTQTPSHQVTQMGQEVILRCVPISNHLYFYWYRQILGQKVEFLVSFYNNEISEKSEIFDDQFSVERPDGSNFTLKIRSTKLEDSAMYFCASTPRGTEAFFGQGTRLTVV.

The chain uses TRBV10-2 and TRBJ1-1; maybe TRBD1 (6 bases). This CDR3 spans 14 amino acids. Germline lookup yields CDR1 WSHSY and CDR2 SAAADI. Between the trimmed V and J ends, which lost 6 bases and 2 bases, there was a span of 13 bases. The CDR3 coding sequence is TGCGCCAGCAGGCTGGGGGCCTCCAACACTGAAGCTTTCTTT. It specifies CASRLGASNTEAFF.

This clone occurred once. This chain joins TRBV5-1 and TRBJ2-1; a weak D match, TRBD2 (5 bases). CDR1 and CDR2 (germline): SGHRS, YFSETQ. The ends were cut back, 0 bases at V and 8 bases at J, with 12 bases in the middle. The CDR3 extends over 14 amino acids. CDR3 loop: CASSLASSWDEQFF. In nucleotides, the CDR3 is TGCGCCAGCAGCTTGGCGTCTAGCTGGGATGAGCAGTTCTTC.

The chain joins TRBV2 to TRBJ1-2; TRBD1 matches 8 bases. Germline CDR1 reads SNHLY; CDR2 reads FYNNEI. The CDR3 is made up of 14 amino acids. V lost 2 bases, J lost 6 bases, and 5 bases stayed unmatched. In nucleotides, the CDR3 is TGTGCCAGCAGTGAACACACAGGGGGGAATGGCTACACCTTC. This codes for CASSEHTGGNGYTF.

The rearrangement links TRBV30 to TRBJ2-1; the D call may be TRBD1 or TRBD2 (7 bases each). Per germline, CDR1 GTSNPN and CDR2 SVGIG (reference sequence). Trimming shortened V by 4 bases and J by 8 bases, and 12 bases separated the two germline ends. The CDR3 spans 12 residues. The CDR3, as DNA: TGTGCCTGGACAGGGGGGGCCTATGAGCAGTTCTTC. Translating it yields CAWTGGAYEQFF.

This sequence joins TRBV2 and TRBJ1-5; no clear D. Trimming cost V 7 bases and J 3 bases, with 19 bases left between them. This CDR3 has 16 amino acids. Germline V gene data show CDR1 as SNHLY and CDR2 as FYNNEI. The CDR3 sequence is CASTGINEQYNQPQHF. DNA for the CDR3: TGTGCCAGCACGGGGATCAACGAACAGTACAATCAGCCCCAGCATTTT.